This T cell receptor beta chain was recorded in a study of human T cells and chemical hapten exposure. Whole-study results and caveats: No alteration of TCRs above 1 in 1000 frequency was seen with DPC sensitization. Patch test score showed a positive correlation with PT1 expanded TCR counts.

Germline V CDR1 and CDR2: MDHEN, SYDVKM. The CDR3 has 12 amino acids. The time point: patch test 3, about 24 weeks after DPC sensitization. The treatment was: therapeutic diphenylcyclopropenone sensitization with weekly scalp DPC. Only after blood had been drawn was each patch test applied. TCRdb redid the calling of the RACE reads with MiXCR, one entry per CDR3 protein. Among more than 100,000 distinct CDR3 sequences, 11% were seen once, and the ten largest hold over 2%. This clonotype was picked up many times. Its target is not known. This sequence was found in a woman aged 45-65 years with alopecia areata. Some clones in this sample may be carry-over from other donors' samples. The sample in question was whole blood, obtained in connection with sensitization to the hapten diphenylcyclopropenone (DPC). The chain links TRBV28 to TRBJ2-7, with TRBD2 as a possible D gene (5 bases). CDR3 protein: CAAAPSSYEQYF. The CDR3 DNA reads TGTGCAGCGGCGCCTAGCTCCTACGAGCAGTACTTC.